Given below is one T cell receptor (beta chain) in context. Cohort placement rested on clinical history that participants reported themselves. The CDR3 totals 18 residues. Trimming cost V 0 bases and J 2 bases, with 17 bases left between them. The germline V gene has CDR1 MNHEY and CDR2 SVGEGT. The data derive from a study of blood T cell repertoires in COVID-19. Original analysis: Nucleated cell counts were estimated from reference gene primer amplification. Here immunoSEQ multiplex PCR was the method, and the copy in TCRdb shows in-frame clones only, minus some. V, J and clone size reflect that table, while D and trimming were determined from the DNA. Of fewer than 200,000 clones listed, about 90% are singletons.

Sequenced: PBMCs or T cells enriched from blood (not recorded which). This receptor was obtained from a woman aged 18-29 years who had recovered from COVID-19. This chain uses TRBV6-2 or TRBV6-3 with TRBJ2-1; D may be TRBD1 (5 bases). CDR3 sequence (DNA): TGTGCCAGCAGTTACTCAACACCGTCAGACAGACCCTACAATGAGCAGTTCTTC. Translated: CASSYSTPSDRPYNEQFF.